Listed here are 11 T cell receptor beta chains from one sample, sequenced in a study of PD-1 blockade in classical Hodgkin lymphoma. Sequenced by immunoSEQ multiplex PCR; TCRdb stores in-frame clones only, minus some. Seen here are about 15,000 clones, around 82% observed once, and the top ten hold almost 25%. Every patient was affected by relapse after autologous stem cell transplantation, while exposure to brentuximab vedotin was not uniform. The sequencing used peripheral blood mononuclear cells (PBMCs), collected before the second cycle of nivolumab. The receptor source for this set is a human donor with classical Hodgkin lymphoma.

V is TRBV18 and J is TRBJ1-1; D might be TRBD1 (6 bases). Trimming left V 2 bases short and J 3 bases short, with 16 bases between. Germline values: CDR1 KGHSH, CDR2 LQKENI. This CDR3 spans 16 amino acids. The CDR3 protein is CASSPYNGGLDTEAFF. The CDR3 bases are TGTGCCAGCTCACCATATAACGGGGGGCTGGACACTGAAGCTTTCTTT.

The chain couples TRBV9 to TRBJ1-1; 9 nucleotides line up with TRBD1. This CDR3 has 15 residues. The germline V gene has CDR1 SGDLS and CDR2 YYNGEE. V lost 0 bases to trimming and J lost 10 bases; unmatched junction nucleotides: 10. DNA of the CDR3: TGTGCCAGCAGCGTAGATGTTAGTGGACAGGGGATAGCTTTCTTT. Translation: CASSVDVSGQGIAFF. The full variable domain, its missing parts supplied by reference TRBV9 and TRBJ1-1, is DSGVTQTPKHLITATGQRVTLRCSPRSGDLSVYWYQQSLDQGLQFLIQYYNGEERAKGNILERFSAQQFPDLHSELNLSSLELGDSALYFCASSVDVSGQGIAFFGQGTRLTVV.

This sequence joins TRBV2 and TRBJ2-5, with D perhaps assigned TRBD1 or TRBD2 (6 bases each). V shed 6 bases and J shed 5 bases, with 19 bases lying between them. Germline V gene data show CDR1 as SNHLY and CDR2 as FYNNEI. This CDR3 comprises 15 residues. This CDR3 is CASSPIGGPSETQYF. CDR3 DNA: TGTGCCAGCAGCCCGATTGGGGGGCCAAGCGAGACCCAGTACTTC.

The rearrangement joins TRBV2 to TRBJ2-1; 13 nucleotides align to TRBD2. The ends lost 4 bases at V and 3 bases at J; junction bases unmatched: 3. CDR1 SNHLY and CDR2 FYNNEI come from the germline V gene. The CDR3 is 16 amino acids. The CDR3 region is CASSARLAGGYNEQFF. CDR3 nucleotides: TGTGCCAGCAGTGCCCGACTAGCGGGGGGCTACAATGAGCAGTTCTTC.

This clone was found a few times. The rearrangement uses TRBV29-1 and TRBJ1-1; a weak D match, TRBD1 (6 bases). The CDR3 loop spans 11 amino acids. Trimming took 3 bases from V and 6 from J, leaving 8 bases between them. Germline V gives CDR1 SQVTM, CDR2 ANQGSEA. The CDR3: CSVDWGPEAFF. The CDR3 nucleotides read TGCAGCGTTGACTGGGGGCCTGAAGCTTTCTTT.

The chain employs TRBV4-2 and TRBJ1-5; D ambiguous. Looked up from germline, CDR1 is LGHNA and CDR2 is YNFKEQ. Trimming took 0 bases from V and 6 from J, leaving 12 bases between them. The CDR3 has 15 residues. The CDR3, as DNA: TGTGCCAGCAGCCAAGATAGCGGGCAGGCTCAGCCCCAGCATTTT. Translating it yields CASSQDSGQAQPQHF.

The chain employs TRBV2 and TRBJ2-2, with D maybe TRBD1 (5 bases). The CDR3 is made up of 14 amino acids. The V end was cut by 7 bases, the J end by 6 bases, with 15 bases between. Germline loops: CDR1 SNHLY, CDR2 FYNNEI. The CDR3 sequence: CASNPQGAPGELFF. The CDR3 DNA is TGTGCCAGCAACCCTCAAGGGGCACCCGGGGAGCTGTTTTTT.

The chain employs TRBV28 and TRBJ2-2; D is undetermined. This CDR3 has 13 amino acids. Between the trimmed V and J ends, which lost 8 bases and 4 bases, there was a span of 11 bases. Germline V CDR1 and CDR2: MDHEN, SYDVKM. The CDR3 here is CASGQPLTGELFF. Here the CDR3 DNA reads TGTGCCAGCGGCCAGCCCCTCACCGGGGAGCTGTTTTTT. Combining the CDR3 with reference TRBV28 and TRBJ2-2 gives the whole variable domain DVKVTQSSRYLVKRTGEKVFLECVQDMDHENMFWYRQDPGLGLRLIYFSYDVKMKEKGDIPEGYSVSREKKERFSLILESASTNQTSMYLCASGQPLTGELFFGEGSRLTVL.

V gene TRBV4-1 combines with J gene TRBJ1-4; D is ambiguous. CDR3 length equals 14 residues. The ends were cut back, 0 bases at V and 8 bases at J, with 10 bases in the middle. The germline gives CDR1 MGHRA, CDR2 YSYEKL. The CDR3 loop is CASSQDISKEKLFF. For the CDR3, the DNA is TGCGCCAGCAGCCAAGATATCTCCAAGGAAAAACTGTTTTTT.

This chain connects TRBV19 to TRBJ1-5, with TRBD1 as a possible D gene (5 bases). Germline V gene data show CDR1 as LNHDA and CDR2 as SQIVND (reference sequence). This CDR3 spans 17 amino acids. V was trimmed by 1 base and J by 6 bases, leaving 19 bases between them. The DNA of the CDR3 is TGTGCCAGTAGTATAGTCAGTGGGCAGGGTTTGCGTCAGCCCCAGCATTTT. Protein product: CASSIVSGQGLRQPQHF.

This clone showed up just once. The V call is TRBV5-6, the J call TRBJ1-2, with D possibly being TRBD1 (6 bases). V shed 6 bases and J shed 7 bases, with 13 bases lying between them. CDR3 length equals 12 residues. Germline V gene sequence: CDR1 SGHDT, CDR2 YYEEEE. CDR3 residues: CASTAGVGGYTF. The CDR3 bases are TGTGCCAGCACGGCAGGGGTAGGTGGCTACACCTTC.